This section outlines one T cell receptor beta chain sequence together with its context. Its antigen is currently unknown. The length of the CDR3 is 16 residues. With 5 bases clipped from V and 8 bases from J, the junction kept 13 bases outside the gene matches. Germline CDR1 and CDR2: MNHEY and SMNVEV (reference sequence). The entry originates in a study of cytomegalovirus exposure and HLA in healthy donors. Points from the study as a whole: Later analysis identified a missense DCLRE1C variant that was linked to TCR beta V- and J-gene trimming. Most TCR sequences proved rare, with some public TCRs found in many donors.

The PCR contained 60 Vbeta and 13 Jbeta primers. Sequencing was performed with immunoSEQ multiplex PCR; in TCRdb, only in-frame clones are kept and a portion is missing. The sample has some 94,000 clones; 69% are singletons. The sample consisted of PBMCs. This sequence joins TRBV27 and TRBJ2-1, with 9 bases aligning to TRBD2. The sequence was obtained from a man aged 50-60 years in good health and CMV-seronegative. CDR3 nucleotides: TGTGCCAGCAGTGATATATCAGCGGGGGGTTTCTATGAGCAGTTCTTC. Amino acid sequence: CASSDISAGGFYEQFF.